What follows are 4 T cell receptor beta chains derived from one specimen sequenced in a study of blood T cell repertoires in COVID-19. Repertoires were generated with immunoSEQ multiplex PCR, while TCRdb's copy carries only in-frame clones and drops some. The data hold 120,000 to 150,000 clones, with approximately 87% observed a single time. Input material: peripheral blood. The receptors were sampled from a woman aged 40 to 50 with acute or convalescent COVID-19.

This clone was seen once. This rearrangement joins TRBV21-1 to TRBJ1-2; TRBD1, the D gene given by the table, was not confirmed from the DNA. TRBV21-1 corresponds to a pseudogene. The CDR3 runs to 15 residues. DNA for the CDR3: TGTGCCAGCAGCAAAGGGGGACAGGGTAACTATGGCTACACCTTC. Encoded protein: CASSKGGQGNYGYTF.

The gene calls are TRBV6-2 or TRBV6-3 and TRBJ1-5, with TRBD1 matching over 8 bases. V was pared by 6 bases and J by 3 bases, with 7 bases of the junction left unmatched. Germline values: CDR1 MNHEY, CDR2 SVGEGT. The CDR3 runs to 15 residues. Written as DNA, the CDR3 is TGTGCCAGCAGCTCGACAGGGGTCCTCAATCAGCCCCAGCATTTT. It encodes CASSSTGVLNQPQHF.

This chain joins TRBV30 and TRBJ1-3; tentative D call: TRBD1 (5 bases). V was cut by 3 bases and J by 0 bases, with 21 bases left in between. Germline assignment: CDR1 GTSNPN and CDR2 SVGIG (reference sequence). The CDR3 has 18 residues. CDR3 sequence: CAWSDGPPGLSSGNTIYF. DNA of the CDR3: TGTGCCTGGAGCGATGGGCCTCCAGGGCTGTCCTCTGGAAACACCATATATTTT.

This clone came up many times. The chain recombines TRBV6-2 or TRBV6-3 with TRBJ2-3; tentative D call: TRBD2 (6 bases). CDR3 length equals 14 residues. V was cut by 5 bases and J by 0 bases, with 9 bases left in between. The germline V gene has CDR1 MNHEY and CDR2 SVGEGT. CDR3 region: CASSGGASTDTQYF. CDR3 in DNA: TGTGCCAGCAGTGGCGGGGCTAGCACAGATACGCAGTATTTT.